This entry concerns a single T cell receptor beta chain. No antigen is known for it. Within one base of it there is no much larger clone, and no base qualities were kept. From the germline V gene, CDR1 is KGHSH and CDR2 is LQKENI. The CDR3 goes from the cysteine to the phenylalanine over 13 residues. Only CDR3 DNA remains: 39 bases, in frame from the first base. Trimming takes 3 bases from V and 15 bases from J, and the germline ends sit 18 bases apart. This entry is derived from a study of shared clonotypes between healthy human individuals (dated by TCRdb to the early 2020s). About the investigation overall: The cohort included three men and a couple of women between 18 and 49 years of age. For each donor, CD4 naive and CD4 memory were each given three plates, CD8 naive was given two plates, and CD8 memory was given one plate. The study deeply sequenced blood TCR repertoires of 5 or 6 healthy adults to estimate repertoire size and the extent of clonotype sharing between individuals. Different laboratories and diverse techniques were used to prepare libraries and sequence TCR repertoires, to increase sequencing depth and limit assay-specific biases. Between about 0.94 and 10 billion PBMCs per donor were obtained by leukapheresis. Overall study results and their limits: Because the study included a small number of donors, the genetic and exposure-history diversity represented was limited. Naive subsets generally had larger estimated clonotype richness than memory subsets. Incomplete sequencing was indicated by rarefaction of sorted-subset datasets, despite the large sequencing depth. Only blood was sampled, and tissue TCR repertoires likely differ from those in blood. Pairwise subsampling indicated that sequencing depth was expected to affect the degree of clonotype sharing among donors. Clonotypes shared by all four sorted-subset donors showed higher generation probabilities than non-shared clonotypes. Across a handful of donors, about 4.5% of naive CD4, approximately 3.6% of naive CD8, 2.3% of memory CD4, and over 0.35% of memory CD8 clonotypes were shared.

Healthy HIV-negative adults with no recently reported acute infections or vaccinations were included as donors. All donors were Caucasian adults living in Nashville, Tennessee, USA. CD4+ T cells were enriched by magnetic negative selection, after which naive cells were positively selected on CD45RA and the negative fraction was taken as the memory subset. Blood was obtained by leukapheresis, after which PBMCs were separated by Ficoll-Histopaque density gradient centrifugation and cryopreserved in liquid nitrogen vapor phase. Analytical flow cytometry was used to check the purity and quantity of every magnetically sorted T cell population. Genomic DNA was isolated from each sorted fraction and quantified by UV absorbance on a Nanodrop 2000c. TCR CDR3 regions were amplified from genomic DNA by multiplex PCR using the deep immunoSEQ assay. Extracted genomic DNA from each cell subset was spread evenly across all wells of several immunoSEQ 96-well plates, with each plate serving as a replicate. Each replicate PCR for sorted subsets received 150 to 250 ng genomic DNA, equal to about 30,000 T cell genomes. Purified libraries were measured with a Qubit 3.0 fluorometer, size-checked on a Bioanalyzer 2100, and measured again with the KAPA Library Quantification kit. A separate single-read 150-cycle Illumina NextSeq 550 flow cell was used to sequence each immunoSEQ 96-well plate. Under the source paper's analysis protocol: The immunoSEQ output contained only junctional sequences without quality scores, so filtering could not match that applied to full-length reads. To assign V/J genes and CDR3, sequences were annotated using PyIR, a Python wrapper for IgBLAST v1.9, with IMGT germline references. Reads were filtered out if the reads had weak V/J assignments (E-value above 1e-6), no CDR3, stop codons, out-of-frame junctions, or ambiguous translated residues. V3J clonotypes were defined by identical inferred V gene, J gene, and CDR3 amino acid sequence. Percentage overlap between repertoires was calculated by dividing the number of shared unique clonotypes by the size of the smaller repertoire. RTK rarefaction, the Chao1 estimator, and Recon v2.1 estimates of unobserved clonotypes were used to assess repertoire richness. Generation probabilities were computed with OLGA for all TCRbeta clonotypes obtained by the gDNA method from several donors. The source is immuneACCESS, and TCRdb retained only in-frame sequences with V and J called. Part of the clones is not carried over; for the studies checked, unresolved V genes explain less than half of this, and the remainder is unexplained. The V and J calls and clone size come from that table; D and trimming were worked out from the DNA. The sample table records around 200,000 clones; 90% to 95% of these occur just once. In total, the top ten clones hold more than 0.06% of the sample.

The chain employs TRBV18 and TRBJ2-1; TRBD2 is perhaps the D gene, given 5 matching bases. This clonotype originated in a young woman in good health. Sequenced sample: naive CD4+ T cells sorted from blood. Per the publication, the cell subset or site label means: CD45RA+ positively selected. The nucleotides read TGTGCCAGCTCACCGCTTCTAGCCCTCTTTGCGTTCTTC. Its protein is CASSPLLALFAFF.